The 25 T cell receptor beta chains below all came from one sample that was sequenced in a study of blood T cell repertoires in COVID-19. TCRdb's table, derived via immunoSEQ multiplex PCR, lists solely in-frame clones and lacks some. The data hold approximately 92,000 clones, with around four fifths observed a single time. The sequenced sample consisted of peripheral blood. These receptor sequences come from a man between 45 and 60 years old with acute or convalescent COVID-19.

The chain carries TRBV18 and TRBJ2-1, with 10 nucleotides matching TRBD2. The junction had 8 bases not matched to a gene; V was cut back by 3 bases and J by 9 bases. The CDR3 extends over 15 amino acids. The V gene's germline CDR1 is KGHSH and CDR2 LQKENI. The CDR3 region has the DNA TGTGCCAGCTCACCTCCCGGGACTAGCGTGCTTGAGCAGTTCTTC. As protein: CASSPPGTSVLEQFF.

CDR3: CASSPRTSSGYNEQFF. CDR3 DNA sequence: TGTGCCAGCTCACCCCGGACTAGCTCGGGCTACAATGAGCAGTTCTTC. The V and J genes are TRBV18 and TRBJ2-1, with TRBD2 identical over 8 bases. The CDR3 covers 16 residues. In germline, CDR1 is KGHSH, CDR2 LQKENI. The V and J ends lost 3 bases and 3 bases, in that order; junction bases with no gene match: 7.

The chain employs TRBV4-3 and TRBJ1-4; D is ambiguous. Trimming took off 0 bases at V and 5 bases at J, with 10 bases between the two ends. In germline, CDR1 is LGHNA, CDR2 YSLEER. This CDR3 is built from 15 residues. CDR3 loop: CASSQDTGWNEKLFF. As DNA, the CDR3 is TGCGCCAGCAGCCAAGATACGGGGTGGAATGAAAAACTGTTTTTT.

The table lists this clone with a few counts. The chain is built from TRBV2 and TRBJ1-6; a possible D gene is TRBD1 (5 bases). The CDR3 runs to 15 residues. V was clipped by 7 bases and J by 5 bases, with 15 bases between them. Germline CDR1 reads SNHLY; CDR2 reads FYNNEI. The CDR3 nucleotides read TGTGCCAGCACTTCGCGGGACGGCCATAATTCACCCCTCCACTTT. It is translated as CASTSRDGHNSPLHF.

The chain is built from TRBV6-5 and TRBJ2-2; D may be TRBD2 (7 bases). Germline CDR1 is MNHEY and CDR2 is SVGAGI. The length of the CDR3 is 14 residues. Trimming left V 9 bases short and J 2 bases short, with 13 bases between. Here the CDR3 DNA reads TGTGCCAGTACTGCGGGGGCTAACACCGGGGAGCTGTTTTTT. This codes for CASTAGANTGELFF.

The V call is TRBV9, the J call TRBJ1-5, with D hard to call. Trimming took 4 bases from V and 4 from J, leaving 12 bases between them. Germline values: CDR1 SGDLS, CDR2 YYNGEE. This CDR3 comprises 14 residues. The CDR3 DNA sequence: TGTGCCAGCAGCTTCTCCGGAGAGAATCAGCCCCAGCATTTT. It translates to CASSFSGENQPQHF.

This clone was counted at least ten times. The rearrangement joins TRBV24-1 to TRBJ1-2, with 8 nucleotides matching TRBD1. V lost 7 bases, J lost 13 bases, and 7 bases stayed unmatched. The CDR3 is 11 residues long. The germline V gene has CDR1 KGHDR and CDR2 SFDVKD. The CDR3 protein is CATSGDRMFTF. In DNA, the CDR3 is TGTGCCACCAGCGGGGACAGGATGTTCACCTTC.

The chain recombines TRBV5-1 with TRBJ1-1; 9 nucleotides line up with TRBD1. The CDR3 contains 15 residues. V lost 2 bases and J lost 7; bases outside the gene matches: 9. Per germline, CDR1 SGHRS and CDR2 YFSETQ. CDR3 sequence: CASSLQGADGGEAFF. The CDR3 coding sequence is TGCGCCAGCAGCTTACAGGGGGCGGATGGAGGTGAAGCTTTCTTT. Looking up the rest from reference TRBV5-1 and TRBJ1-1 gives the full variable domain: KAGVTQTPRYLIKTRGQQVTLSCSPISGHRSVSWYQQTPGQGLQFLFEYFSETQRNKGNFPGRFSGRQFSNSRSEMNVSTLELGDSALYLCASSLQGADGGEAFFGQGTRLTVV.

The rearrangement joins TRBV2 to TRBJ1-5; no firm D call. Per germline, CDR1 SNHLY and CDR2 FYNNEI. The CDR3 sequence is 15 residues long. Trimming left V 3 bases short and J 0 bases short, with 9 bases between. The DNA of the CDR3 is TGTGCCAGCAGTGAGGTCGCGATTAGCAATCAGCCCCAGCATTTT. Translating it yields CASSEVAISNQPQHF.

This sequence joins TRBV25-1 and TRBJ2-3, with D maybe TRBD2 (5 bases). The germline CDR1 and CDR2 sequences are MGHDK and SYGVNS. The CDR3 spans 13 residues. V lost 2 bases, J lost 4 bases, and 7 bases lay in between. The CDR3 DNA reads TGTGCCAGCAGTGAAGCGGGTGCAGATACGCAGTATTTT. The encoded protein is CASSEAGADTQYF.

The chain is built from TRBV11-2 and TRBJ1-1; TRBD1 is a possible D gene (5 bases). The V end lost 5 bases, the J end lost 3 bases, and 19 bases lay between the germline ends. This CDR3 contains 16 residues. Germline assignment: CDR1 SGHAT and CDR2 FQNNGV. The CDR3 sequence is CASSQGGVGRDTEAFF. In DNA form, the CDR3 reads TGTGCCAGCAGCCAGGGAGGGGTTGGTCGCGACACTGAAGCTTTCTTT.

This clone turned up a few times. The V gene is TRBV7-9, the J gene TRBJ2-5, with no clear D. Germline CDR1 SEHNR, CDR2 FQNEAQ (reference sequence). Trimming pared 1 base from V and 5 bases from J, leaving 8 bases between. The CDR3 consists of 13 residues. CDR3 loop: CASSLGSQETQYF. The CDR3 bases are TGTGCCAGCAGCTTAGGGTCGCAGGAGACCCAGTACTTC.

The J gene is TRBJ2-2, the V gene TRBV19; 8 nucleotides match TRBD2. V dropped 8 bases and J dropped 5; count of bases not matched to a gene: 19. The CDR3 length is 18 residues. Germline V gives CDR1 LNHDA, CDR2 SQIVND (reference sequence). DNA of the CDR3: TGTGCCAGTGACCCCGGCCTAGCCAGCGGGAGAAATACCGGGGAGCTGTTTTTT. Amino acid sequence: CASDPGLASGRNTGELFF.

This chain uses TRBV6-5 with TRBJ2-7; D ambiguous. V lost 6 bases to trimming and J lost 0 bases, with 9 bases between them. The length of the CDR3 is 13 residues. Germline V lookup: CDR1 MNHEY, CDR2 SVGAGI. CDR3 in amino acids: CASRDLNSYEQYF. In DNA form, the CDR3 reads TGTGCCAGCAGAGACTTAAACTCCTACGAGCAGTACTTC.

The rearrangement links TRBV24-1 to TRBJ2-1; 7 bases are a match to TRBD2. CDR1 is KGHDR, CDR2 SFDVKD, per germline. V dropped 9 bases and J dropped 5; count of bases not matched to a gene: 6. The CDR3 has 13 amino acids. The CDR3 DNA sequence: TGTGCCACCTCTAGCGGAGGGAACAATGAGCAGTTCTTC. Residues: CATSSGGNNEQFF.

In nucleotides, the CDR3 is TGTGCCAGCGGCCTACGTAGAGGCTATGGCTACACCTTC. Translation: CASGLRRGYGYTF. The chain combines TRBV6-5 with TRBJ1-2; D remains ambiguous. The CDR3 runs to 13 residues. CDR1 MNHEY and CDR2 SVGAGI come from the germline V gene. The V and J ends lost 8 bases and 4 bases respectively, with 14 bases between them.

This sequence joins TRBV11-2 and TRBJ1-3, with D hard to call. Trimming took off 5 bases at V and 9 bases at J, with 14 bases between the two ends. CDR3 length: 13 residues. Germline V gives CDR1 SGHAT, CDR2 FQNNGV. The CDR3 nucleotides read TGTGCCAGCAGCCTCCCCCCGAGGAGCACCATATATTTT. It is translated as CASSLPPRSTIYF.

This chain uses TRBV7-2 with TRBJ2-3; maybe TRBD1 (5 bases). Germline V gene lookup returns CDR1 SGHTA and CDR2 FQGNSA. This CDR3 contains 16 residues. The V end was cut by 1 base, the J end by 0 bases, with 11 bases between. Written as DNA, the CDR3 is TGTGCCAGCAGCTTAGGCTTCAGGGTTAGCACAGATACGCAGTATTTT. It specifies CASSLGFRVSTDTQYF.

V gene TRBV18 combines with J gene TRBJ1-6; a possible D gene is TRBD1 (5 bases). The CDR3 has 15 amino acids. V dropped 3 bases and J dropped 11 bases, with 17 bases sitting between them. The germline gives CDR1 KGHSH, CDR2 LQKENI. The CDR3 DNA follows: TGTGCCAGCTCACCCCGCGGGGACGAGGGTCCACCCCTCCACTTT. Translation gives CASSPRGDEGPPLHF.

The chain employs TRBV7-2 and TRBJ2-7; TRBD2 agrees at 10 bases. Germline V gene lookup returns CDR1 SGHTA and CDR2 FQGNSA. V gave up 2 bases and J gave up 7 bases; unmatched junction bases: 5. The CDR3 is 14 residues long. The CDR3 bases are TGTGCCAGCAGCTTAAGTACTAGCGGGACTGAGCAGTACTTC. This sequence encodes CASSLSTSGTEQYF.

This chain joins TRBV18 and TRBJ2-2; D might be TRBD1 (6 bases). The CDR3 has 15 residues. Germline V gene data show CDR1 as KGHSH and CDR2 as LQKENI. Trimming cost V 5 bases and J 7 bases, with 17 bases left between them. The CDR3 loop reads CASSYQTGNYGELFF. For the CDR3, the DNA is TGTGCCAGCTCATACCAAACAGGGAACTACGGGGAGCTGTTTTTT. The variable domain in full, with the rest retrieved from reference TRBV18 and TRBJ2-2, is NAGVMQNPRHLVRRRGQEARLRCSPMKGHSHVYWYRQLPEEGLKFMVYLQKENIIDESGMPKERFSAEFPKEGPSILRIQQVVRGDSAAYFCASSYQTGNYGELFFGEGSRLTVL.

This chain connects TRBV4-3 to TRBJ2-7; D gene unclear. This CDR3 is built from 13 residues. From germline, CDR1 is LGHNA and CDR2 YSLEER. V lost 3 bases to trimming and J lost 7 bases, with 13 bases between them. The CDR3 DNA reads as TGCGCCAGCAGCCAGCGCGTGGGCAGGGAGCAGTACTTC. This gives the protein CASSQRVGREQYF.

The rearrangement links TRBV18 to TRBJ2-1; D unresolved. CDR1 and CDR2 (germline): KGHSH, LQKENI. The CDR3 has 12 residues. The germline V and J ends were trimmed by 6 bases and 5 bases, with 8 bases remaining between them. The CDR3 sequence: CASSGSHNEQFF. CDR3 nucleotide sequence: TGTGCCAGCTCCGGGTCCCACAATGAGCAGTTCTTC. The variable domain in full, completed from reference TRBV18 and TRBJ2-1, reads NAGVMQNPRHLVRRRGQEARLRCSPMKGHSHVYWYRQLPEEGLKFMVYLQKENIIDESGMPKERFSAEFPKEGPSILRIQQVVRGDSAAYFCASSGSHNEQFFGPGTRLTVL.

This clone has only a few counts. The chain employs TRBV28 and TRBJ1-5, with TRBD1 identical over 7 bases. This CDR3 has 17 residues. CDR1 is MDHEN and CDR2 is SYDVKM in the germline V gene. V lost 3 bases to trimming and J lost 1 base; unmatched junction nucleotides: 9. The CDR3 region has the DNA TGTGCCAGCAGTTTCTACACACAGGGGACGAGCAATCAGCCCCAGCATTTT. Residues: CASSFYTQGTSNQPQHF.

V gene TRBV7-3 combines with J gene TRBJ2-1; TRBD2 aligns across 12 bases. The CDR3 loop spans 15 amino acids. Germline V gene sequence: CDR1 SGHTA, CDR2 FQGTGA. V shed 5 bases and J 6 bases; nucleotides not matched to a gene: 5. Written as DNA, the CDR3 is TGTGCCAGCAGCCCTTGGACTAGCGGGGCCAATGAGCAGTTCTTC. Translating gives CASSPWTSGANEQFF.